The entry below gives a single TCR beta chain sequence along with its context. This entry is derived from a study of T cells after somatic rescue of genetic block. TCRdb's copy holds only in-frame clones and misses some; the assay was immunoSEQ multiplex PCR. The repertoire holds about 110,000 clones, with around nine tenths as singletons. V was clipped by 4 bases and J by 4 bases, with 9 bases between them. Germline V gives CDR1 SEHNR, CDR2 FQNEAQ (reference sequence). The CDR3 consists of 13 residues. The sample was peripheral blood mononuclear cells (PBMCs). This chain links TRBV7-9 with TRBJ2-3; D call uncertain. This clonotype was obtained from a woman aged 18-35 years. This CDR3 is CASSSRDPDTQYF. In DNA form, the CDR3 reads TGTGCCAGCAGCTCCAGAGACCCAGATACGCAGTATTTT.